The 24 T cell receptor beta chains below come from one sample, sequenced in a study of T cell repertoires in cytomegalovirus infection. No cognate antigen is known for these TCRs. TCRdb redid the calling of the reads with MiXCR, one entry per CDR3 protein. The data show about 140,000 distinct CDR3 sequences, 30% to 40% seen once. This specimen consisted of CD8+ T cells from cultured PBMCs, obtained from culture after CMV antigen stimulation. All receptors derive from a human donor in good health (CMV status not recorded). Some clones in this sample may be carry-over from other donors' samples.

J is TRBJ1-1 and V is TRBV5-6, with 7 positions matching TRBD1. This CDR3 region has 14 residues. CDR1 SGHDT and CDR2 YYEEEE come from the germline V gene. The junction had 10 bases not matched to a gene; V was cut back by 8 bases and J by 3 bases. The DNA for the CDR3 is TGTGCCAGTGCACAGGGGTTCCTAGACACTGAAGCTTTCTTT. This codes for CASAQGFLDTEAFF. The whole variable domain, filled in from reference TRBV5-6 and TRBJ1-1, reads DAGVTQSPTHLIKTRGQQVTLRCSPKSGHDTVSWYQQALGQGPQFIFQYYEEEERQRGNFPDRFSGHQFPNYSSELNVNALLLGDSALYLCASAQGFLDTEAFFGQGTRLTVV.

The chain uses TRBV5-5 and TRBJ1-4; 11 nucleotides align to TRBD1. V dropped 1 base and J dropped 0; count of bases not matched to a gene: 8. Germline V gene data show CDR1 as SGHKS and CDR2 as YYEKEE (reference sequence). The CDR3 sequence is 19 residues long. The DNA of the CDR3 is TGTGCCAGCAGCTTGTCTGGGACAGGGGGAACTACAACTAATGAAAAACTGTTTTTT. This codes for CASSLSGTGGTTTNEKLFF.

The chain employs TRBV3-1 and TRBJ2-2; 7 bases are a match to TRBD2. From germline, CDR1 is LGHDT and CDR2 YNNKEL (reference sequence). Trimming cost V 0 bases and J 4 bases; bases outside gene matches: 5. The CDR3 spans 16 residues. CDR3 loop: CASSQDSWTSTGELFF. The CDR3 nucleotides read TGTGCCAGCAGCCAAGATTCGTGGACTAGCACCGGGGAGCTGTTTTTT.

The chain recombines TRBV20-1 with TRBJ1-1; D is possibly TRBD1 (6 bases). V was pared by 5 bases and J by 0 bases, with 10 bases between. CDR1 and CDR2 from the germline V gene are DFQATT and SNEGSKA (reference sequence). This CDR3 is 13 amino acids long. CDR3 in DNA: TGCAGTGCTTATACAGGGTTGAACACTGAAGCTTTCTTT. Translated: CSAYTGLNTEAFF.

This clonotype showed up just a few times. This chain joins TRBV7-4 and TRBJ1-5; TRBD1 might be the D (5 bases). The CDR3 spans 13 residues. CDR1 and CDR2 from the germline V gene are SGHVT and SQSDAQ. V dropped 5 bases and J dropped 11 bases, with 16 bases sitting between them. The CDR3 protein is CASSPSLGEAQHF. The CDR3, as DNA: TGTGCCAGCAGCCCCTCCCTAGGGGAGGCCCAGCATTTT. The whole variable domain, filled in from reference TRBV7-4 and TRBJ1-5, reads GAGVSQSPRYKVAKRGRDVALRCDSISGHVTLYWYRQTLGQGSEVLTYSQSDAQRDKSGRPSGRFSAERPERSVSTLKIQRTEQGDSAVYLCASSPSLGEAQHFGDGTRLSIL.

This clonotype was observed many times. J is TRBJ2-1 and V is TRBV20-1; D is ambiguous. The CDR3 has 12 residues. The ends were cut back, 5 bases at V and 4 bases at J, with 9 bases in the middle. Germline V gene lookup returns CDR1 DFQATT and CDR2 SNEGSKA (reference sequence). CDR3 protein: CSAPSVYNEQFF. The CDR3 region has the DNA TGCAGTGCTCCCAGTGTGTACAATGAGCAGTTCTTC.

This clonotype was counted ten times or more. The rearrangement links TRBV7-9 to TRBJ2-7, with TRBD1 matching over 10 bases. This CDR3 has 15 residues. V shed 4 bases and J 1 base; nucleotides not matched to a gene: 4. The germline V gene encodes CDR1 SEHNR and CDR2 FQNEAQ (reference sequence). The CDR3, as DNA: TGTGCCAGCAGCTCCGACAGGGGGCCTTCCTACGAGCAGTACTTC. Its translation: CASSSDRGPSYEQYF.

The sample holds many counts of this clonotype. This CDR3 reads CASSLFRDQETQYF. As DNA, the CDR3 is TGTGCCAGCAGCTTATTCAGAGACCAAGAGACCCAGTACTTC. The chain employs TRBV11-1 and TRBJ2-5; D remains ambiguous. The CDR3 is 14 residues long. V was trimmed by 2 bases and J by 0 bases, leaving 7 bases between them. Germline CDR1 SGHAT, CDR2 FQDESV (reference sequence). The complete variable domain, with remaining parts taken from reference TRBV11-1 and TRBJ2-5, reads EAEVAQSPRYKITEKSQAVAFWCDPISGHATLYWYRQILGQGPELLVQFQDESVVDDSQLPKDRFSAERLKGVDSTLKIQPAELGDSAMYLCASSLFRDQETQYFGPGTRLLVL.

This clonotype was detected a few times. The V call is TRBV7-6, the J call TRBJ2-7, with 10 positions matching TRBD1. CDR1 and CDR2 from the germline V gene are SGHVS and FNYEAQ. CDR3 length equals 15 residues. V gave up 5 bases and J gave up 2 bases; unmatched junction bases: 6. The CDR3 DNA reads TGTGCCAGCAGCGGGGGACAGGGGCGGCCCTACGAGCAGTACTTC. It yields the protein CASSGGQGRPYEQYF. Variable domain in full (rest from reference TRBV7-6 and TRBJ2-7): GAGVSQSPRYKVTKRGQDVALRCDPISGHVSLYWYRQALGQGPEFLTYFNYEAQQDKSGLPNDRFSAERPEGSISTLTIQRTEQRDSAMYRCASSGGQGRPYEQYFGPGTRLTVT.

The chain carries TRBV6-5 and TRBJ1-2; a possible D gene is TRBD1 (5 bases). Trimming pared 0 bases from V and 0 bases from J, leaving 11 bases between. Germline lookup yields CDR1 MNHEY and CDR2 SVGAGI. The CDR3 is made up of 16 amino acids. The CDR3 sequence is CASSYSITGPNYGYTF. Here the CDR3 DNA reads TGTGCCAGCAGTTACTCGATAACAGGTCCTAACTATGGCTACACCTTC.

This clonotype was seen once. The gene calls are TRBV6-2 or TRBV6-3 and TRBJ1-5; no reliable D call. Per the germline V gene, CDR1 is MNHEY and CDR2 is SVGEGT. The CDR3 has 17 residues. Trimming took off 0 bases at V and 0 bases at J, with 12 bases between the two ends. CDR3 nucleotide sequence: TGTGCCAGCAGTTACTCGAAACCTCAATATAGCAATCAGCCCCAGCATTTT. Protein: CASSYSKPQYSNQPQHF.

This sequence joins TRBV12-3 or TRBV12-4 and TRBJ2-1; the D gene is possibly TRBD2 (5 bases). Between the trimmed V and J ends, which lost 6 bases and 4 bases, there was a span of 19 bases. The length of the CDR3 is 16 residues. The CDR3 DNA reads TGTGCCAGCAGCCCGCCGACTACCCGGAGGTACAATGAGCAGTTCTTC. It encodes CASSPPTTRRYNEQFF.

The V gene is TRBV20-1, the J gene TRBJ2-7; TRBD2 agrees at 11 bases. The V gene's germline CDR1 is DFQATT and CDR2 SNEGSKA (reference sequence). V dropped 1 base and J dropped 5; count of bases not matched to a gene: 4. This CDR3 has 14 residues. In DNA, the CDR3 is TGCAGTGCTAGAGGACTAGCGGGGAGGAACGAGCAGTACTTC. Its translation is CSARGLAGRNEQYF.

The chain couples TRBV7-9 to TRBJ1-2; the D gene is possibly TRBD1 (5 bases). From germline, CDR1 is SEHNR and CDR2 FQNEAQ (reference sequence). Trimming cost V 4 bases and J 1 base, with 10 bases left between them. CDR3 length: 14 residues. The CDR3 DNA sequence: TGTGCCAGCAGCTCCGGCAGGGTTAACTATGGCTACACCTTC. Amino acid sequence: CASSSGRVNYGYTF. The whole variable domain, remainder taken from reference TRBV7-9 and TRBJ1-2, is DTGVSQNPRHKITKRGQNVTFRCDPISEHNRLYWYRQTLGQGPEFLTYFQNEAQLEKSRLLSDRFSAERPKGSFSTLEIQRTEQGDSAMYLCASSSGRVNYGYTFGSGTRLTVV.

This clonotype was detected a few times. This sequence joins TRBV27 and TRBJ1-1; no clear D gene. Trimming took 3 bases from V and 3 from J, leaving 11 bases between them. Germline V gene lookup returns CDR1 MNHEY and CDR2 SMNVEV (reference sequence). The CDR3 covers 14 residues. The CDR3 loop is CASSFIGLDTEAFF. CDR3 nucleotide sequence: TGTGCCAGCAGTTTTATCGGGTTGGACACTGAAGCTTTCTTT.

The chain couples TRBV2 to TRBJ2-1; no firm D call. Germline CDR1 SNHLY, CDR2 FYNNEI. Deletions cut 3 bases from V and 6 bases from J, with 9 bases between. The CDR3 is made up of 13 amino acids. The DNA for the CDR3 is TGTGCCAGCAGTGACGTGGATTTCAATGAGCAGTTCTTC. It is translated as CASSDVDFNEQFF. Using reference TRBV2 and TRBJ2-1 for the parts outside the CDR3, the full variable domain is EPEVTQTPSHQVTQMGQEVILRCVPISNHLYFYWYRQILGQKVEFLVSFYNNEISEKSEIFDDQFSVERPDGSNFTLKIRSTKLEDSAMYFCASSDVDFNEQFFGPGTRLTVL.

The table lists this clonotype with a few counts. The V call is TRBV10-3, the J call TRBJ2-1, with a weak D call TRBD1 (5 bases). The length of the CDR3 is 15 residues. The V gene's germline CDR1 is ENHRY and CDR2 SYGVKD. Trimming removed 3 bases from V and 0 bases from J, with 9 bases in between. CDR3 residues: CAISDSGASYNEQFF. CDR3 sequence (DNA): TGTGCCATCAGTGATAGTGGGGCCTCCTACAATGAGCAGTTCTTC.

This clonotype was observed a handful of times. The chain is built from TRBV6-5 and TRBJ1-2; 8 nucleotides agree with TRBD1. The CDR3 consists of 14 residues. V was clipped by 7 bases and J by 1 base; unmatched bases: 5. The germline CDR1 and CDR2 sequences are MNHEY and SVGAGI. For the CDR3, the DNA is TGTGCCAGCACCGAGACAGGGGTTAACTATGGCTACACCTTC. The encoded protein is CASTETGVNYGYTF.

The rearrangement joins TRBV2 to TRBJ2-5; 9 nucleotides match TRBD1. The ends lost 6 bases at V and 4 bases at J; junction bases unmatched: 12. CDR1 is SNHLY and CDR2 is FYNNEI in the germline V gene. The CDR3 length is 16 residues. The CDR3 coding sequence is TGTGCCAGCAGCTCCCCAGGACAGGGGACGAGAGAGACCCAGTACTTC. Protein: CASSSPGQGTRETQYF.

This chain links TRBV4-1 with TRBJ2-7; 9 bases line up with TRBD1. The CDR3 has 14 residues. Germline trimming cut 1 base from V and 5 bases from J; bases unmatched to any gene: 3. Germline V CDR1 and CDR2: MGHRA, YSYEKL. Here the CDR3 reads CASSQVQGANEQYF. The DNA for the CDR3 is TGCGCCAGCAGCCAAGTACAGGGGGCTAACGAGCAGTACTTC.

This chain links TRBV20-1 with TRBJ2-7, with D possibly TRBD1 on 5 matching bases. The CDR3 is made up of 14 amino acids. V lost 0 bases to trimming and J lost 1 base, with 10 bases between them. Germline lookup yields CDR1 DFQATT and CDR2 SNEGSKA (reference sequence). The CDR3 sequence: CSARDLTGSYEQYF. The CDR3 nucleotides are TGCAGTGCTAGAGATTTAACAGGATCCTACGAGCAGTACTTC.

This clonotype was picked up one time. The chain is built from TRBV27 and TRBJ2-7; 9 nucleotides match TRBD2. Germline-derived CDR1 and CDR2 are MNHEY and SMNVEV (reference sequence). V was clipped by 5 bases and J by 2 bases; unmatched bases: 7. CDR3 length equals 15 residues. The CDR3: CASSPSLAGTYEQYF. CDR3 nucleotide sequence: TGTGCCAGCAGTCCCAGCCTAGCGGGGACCTACGAGCAGTACTTC.

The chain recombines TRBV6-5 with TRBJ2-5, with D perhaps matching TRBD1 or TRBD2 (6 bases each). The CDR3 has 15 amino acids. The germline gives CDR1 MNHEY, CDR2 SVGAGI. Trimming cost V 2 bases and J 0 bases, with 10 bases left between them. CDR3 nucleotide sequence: TGTGCCAGCAGTTACAGGGGGGAGTACCAAGAGACCCAGTACTTC. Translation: CASSYRGEYQETQYF.

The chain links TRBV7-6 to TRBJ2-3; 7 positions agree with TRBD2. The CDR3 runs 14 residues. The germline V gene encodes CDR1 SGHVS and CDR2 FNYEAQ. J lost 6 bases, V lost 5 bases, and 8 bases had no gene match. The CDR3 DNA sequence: TGTGCCAGCAGCCCCTTTGGGGGGGGTGATACGCAGTATTTT. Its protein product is CASSPFGGGDTQYF.